The clone carrying this TCR beta chain has more than one count but fewer than ten. Its antigen is unidentified. Barcoded TCR alpha and TCR beta cDNA libraries with UMIs came from 5'RACE using constant-segment primers. TCRdb ran MiXCR on the 5' RACE reads and lists one entry per CDR3 protein. The table includes under 250,000 distinct CDR3 sequences, about 10% detected once. This specimen belongs to a study of T-cell memory formation after mild COVID-19. Study results and caveats: CM and EM subsets held most contracting CD4+ clones; EMRA held CD8+ ones. The study found balanced CD4/CD8 in clones contracting day 15 to 85 and a CD4+ lean in later expanders. Proof of SARS-CoV-2 specificity was absent for the second-wave clones that crested on day 37.

V lost 0 bases and J lost 7; bases outside the gene matches: 13. The CDR3 covers 17 residues. Per the germline V gene, CDR1 is LNHNV and CDR2 is YYDKDF (reference sequence). Sample: PBMCs or a T cell subset sorted from them (not recorded which). This clonotype originated in a man between 18 and 35 years old who had mild COVID-19 (a few samples of this study predate the infection). Cell type and time point are not known. The V gene is TRBV15, the J gene TRBJ2-5; 8 bases are a match to TRBD2. For the CDR3, the DNA is TGTGCCACCAGCAGAGACGGGACTAGTGGCGGAAAGGGGACCCAGTACTTC. As protein: CATSRDGTSGGKGTQYF. Using reference TRBV15 and TRBJ2-5 for the parts outside the CDR3, the full variable domain is DAMVIQNPRYQVTQFGKPVTLSCSQTLNHNVMYWYQQKSSQAPKLLFHYYDKDFNNEADTPDNFQSRRPNTSFCFLDIRSPGLGDTAMYLCATSRDGTSGGKGTQYFGPGTRLLVL.